This T cell receptor (beta chain) was captured by sequencing in a study of blood T cell repertoires in COVID-19. On the study more broadly: The United States, Italy and Spain supplied acute and convalescent COVID-19 samples.

This CDR3 has 15 residues. Germline values: CDR1 SGHTA, CDR2 FQGTGA. V was clipped by 4 bases and J by 5 bases; unmatched bases: 9. Method: immunoSEQ multiplex PCR; TCRdb's copy keeps in-frame clones and lacks some. The data contain 30,000 to 40,000 clones, 88% of them singletons. This chain links TRBV7-3 with TRBJ2-5, with 8 bases that match TRBD2. The clonotype originates from a human donor with active COVID-19. The donor label of this sample is uncertain. What was sequenced was peripheral blood. As DNA, the CDR3 is TGTGCCAGCAGCTCACCAGGGACTAGAGGGGAGACCCAGTACTTC. This gives the protein CASSSPGTRGETQYF.